This T cell receptor beta chain originates from a study of cytomegalovirus exposure and HLA in healthy donors. Overall study findings and caveats: In the 95 to 150 validation repertoires, approximately 94% of cluster scores exceeded 0, per a later analysis.

The validation cohort, a group of around 120 subjects, included the donors and was separate from the roughly 700-subject first cohort. TCRdb's copy holds only in-frame clones and misses some; the assay was immunoSEQ multiplex PCR. The data contain some 170,000 clones, about 90% of them seen just once; the ten biggest clones take up about a tenth. Notes on this clone: What it recognizes is unknown.

Germline CDR1 is MNHEY and CDR2 is SMNVEV (reference sequence). V lost 5 bases and J 0 bases, leaving 13 bases between the germline ends. This CDR3 spans 15 amino acids. This sequence joins TRBV27 and TRBJ1-2; D remains unclear. Source material: PBMCs. The receptor's source is a woman between 18 and 30 years old in good health and CMV-seropositive. The CDR3 sequence: CASSPGNNPNYGYTF. CDR3 DNA sequence: TGTGCCAGCAGTCCGGGAAATAATCCTAACTATGGCTACACCTTC.